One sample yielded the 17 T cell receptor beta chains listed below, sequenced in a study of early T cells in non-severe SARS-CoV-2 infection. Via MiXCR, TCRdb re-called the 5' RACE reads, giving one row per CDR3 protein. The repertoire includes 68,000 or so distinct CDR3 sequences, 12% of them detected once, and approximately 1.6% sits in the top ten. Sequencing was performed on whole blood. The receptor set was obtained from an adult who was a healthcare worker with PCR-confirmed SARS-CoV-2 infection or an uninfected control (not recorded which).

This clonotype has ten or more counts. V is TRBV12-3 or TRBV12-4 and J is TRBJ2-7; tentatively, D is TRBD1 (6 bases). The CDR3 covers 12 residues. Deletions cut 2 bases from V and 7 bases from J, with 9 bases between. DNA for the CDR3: TGTGCCAGCAGTTTATCGAGGGGGGAGCAGTACTTC. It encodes CASSLSRGEQYF.

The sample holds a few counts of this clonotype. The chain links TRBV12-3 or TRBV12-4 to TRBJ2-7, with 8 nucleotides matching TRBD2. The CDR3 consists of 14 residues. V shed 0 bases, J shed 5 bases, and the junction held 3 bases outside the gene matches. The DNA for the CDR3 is TGTGCCAGCAGTTTAGCGCCACTAGCGGACGAGCAGTACTTC. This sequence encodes CASSLAPLADEQYF.

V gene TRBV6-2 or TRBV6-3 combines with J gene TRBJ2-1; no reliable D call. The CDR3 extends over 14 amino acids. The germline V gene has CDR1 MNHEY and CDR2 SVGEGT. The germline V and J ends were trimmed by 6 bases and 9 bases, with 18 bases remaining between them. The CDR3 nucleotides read TGTGCCAGCAGCTGGGCGGCTTCCTCGGCTGAGCAGTTCTTC. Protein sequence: CASSWAASSAEQFF.

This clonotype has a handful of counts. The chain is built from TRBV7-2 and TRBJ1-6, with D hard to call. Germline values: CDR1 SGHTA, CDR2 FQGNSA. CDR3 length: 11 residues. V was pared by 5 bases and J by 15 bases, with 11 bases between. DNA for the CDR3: TGTGCCAGCAGCGCGGGCCCTATCCTCCACTTT. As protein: CASSAGPILHF.

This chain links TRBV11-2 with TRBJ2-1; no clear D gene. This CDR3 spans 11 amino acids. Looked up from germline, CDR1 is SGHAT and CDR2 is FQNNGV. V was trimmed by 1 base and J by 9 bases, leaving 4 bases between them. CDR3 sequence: CASSLGVEQFF. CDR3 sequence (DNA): TGTGCCAGCAGCTTAGGGGTTGAGCAGTTCTTC.

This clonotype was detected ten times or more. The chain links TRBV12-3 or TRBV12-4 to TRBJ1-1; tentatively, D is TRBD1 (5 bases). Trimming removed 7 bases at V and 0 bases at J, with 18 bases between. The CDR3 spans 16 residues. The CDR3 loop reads CASTASGQTVNTEAFF. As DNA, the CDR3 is TGTGCCAGCACCGCGTCGGGGCAGACGGTGAACACTGAAGCTTTCTTT.

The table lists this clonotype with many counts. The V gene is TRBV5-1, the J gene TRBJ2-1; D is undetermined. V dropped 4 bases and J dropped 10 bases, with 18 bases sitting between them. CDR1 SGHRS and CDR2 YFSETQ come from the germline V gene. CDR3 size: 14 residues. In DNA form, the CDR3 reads TGCGCCAGCAGCCCGTCTGGGATCGTCGCGGAGCAGTTCTTC. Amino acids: CASSPSGIVAEQFF.

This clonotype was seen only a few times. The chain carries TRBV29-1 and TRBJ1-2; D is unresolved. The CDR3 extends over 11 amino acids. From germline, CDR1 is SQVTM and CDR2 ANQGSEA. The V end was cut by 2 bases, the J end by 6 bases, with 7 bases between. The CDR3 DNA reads TGCAGCGTTGAACTGGGAGATGGCTACACCTTC. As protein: CSVELGDGYTF.

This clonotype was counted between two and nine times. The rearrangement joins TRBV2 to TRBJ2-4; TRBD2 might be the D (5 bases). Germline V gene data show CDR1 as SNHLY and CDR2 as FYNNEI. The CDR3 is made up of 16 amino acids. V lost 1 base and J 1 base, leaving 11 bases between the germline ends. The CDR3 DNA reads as TGTGCCAGCAGTGAAGGGTCGCCGGGGGCCAAAAACATTCAGTACTTC. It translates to CASSEGSPGAKNIQYF.

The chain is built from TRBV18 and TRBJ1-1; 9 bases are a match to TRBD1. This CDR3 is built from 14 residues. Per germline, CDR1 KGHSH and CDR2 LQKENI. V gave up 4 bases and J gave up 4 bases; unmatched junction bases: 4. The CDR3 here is CASSQTGGGTEAFF. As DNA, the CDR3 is TGTGCCAGCTCACAAACAGGGGGCGGCACTGAAGCTTTCTTT.

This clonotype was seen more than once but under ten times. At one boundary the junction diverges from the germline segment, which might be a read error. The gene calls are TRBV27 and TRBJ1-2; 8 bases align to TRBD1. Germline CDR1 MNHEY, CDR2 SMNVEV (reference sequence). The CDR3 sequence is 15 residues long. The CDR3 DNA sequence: TGTGCCAGCAGTTTAATTGGGGGACAGGTGTCCTTGACCTTCTTC. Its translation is CASSLIGGQVSLTFF.

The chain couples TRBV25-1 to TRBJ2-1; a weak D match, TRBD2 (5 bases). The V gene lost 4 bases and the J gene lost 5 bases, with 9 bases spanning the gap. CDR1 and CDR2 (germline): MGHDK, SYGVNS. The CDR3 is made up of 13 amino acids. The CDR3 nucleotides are TGTGCCAGCAGTGCCTGGGGAGACAATGAGCAGTTCTTC. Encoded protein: CASSAWGDNEQFF.

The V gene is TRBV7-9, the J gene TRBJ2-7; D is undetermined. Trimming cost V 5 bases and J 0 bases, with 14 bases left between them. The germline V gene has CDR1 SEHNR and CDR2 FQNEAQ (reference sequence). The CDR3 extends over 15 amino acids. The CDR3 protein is CASSRLRTGSYEQYF. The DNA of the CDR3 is TGTGCCAGCAGCCGACTTCGGACGGGCTCCTACGAGCAGTACTTC.

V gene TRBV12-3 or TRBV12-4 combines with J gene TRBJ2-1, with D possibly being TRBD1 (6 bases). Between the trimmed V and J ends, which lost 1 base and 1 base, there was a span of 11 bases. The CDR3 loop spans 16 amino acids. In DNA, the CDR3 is TGTGCCAGCAGTTTAGTAACAGGGAGTTCCTACAATGAGCAGTTCTTC. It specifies CASSLVTGSSYNEQFF.

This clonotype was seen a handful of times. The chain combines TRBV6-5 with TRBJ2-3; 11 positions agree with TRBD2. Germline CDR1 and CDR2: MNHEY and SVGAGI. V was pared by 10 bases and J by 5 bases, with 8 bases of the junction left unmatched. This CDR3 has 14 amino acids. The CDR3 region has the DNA TGTGCCACGGGTAGCGGGGGGGCCGGAGATACGCAGTATTTT. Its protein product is CATGSGGAGDTQYF.

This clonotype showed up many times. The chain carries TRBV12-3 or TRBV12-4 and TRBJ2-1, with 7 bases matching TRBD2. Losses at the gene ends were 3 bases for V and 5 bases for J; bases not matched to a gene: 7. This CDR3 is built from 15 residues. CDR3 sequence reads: CASSFGQGGHNEQFF. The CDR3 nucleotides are TGTGCCAGCAGTTTTGGGCAGGGAGGGCACAATGAGCAGTTCTTC.

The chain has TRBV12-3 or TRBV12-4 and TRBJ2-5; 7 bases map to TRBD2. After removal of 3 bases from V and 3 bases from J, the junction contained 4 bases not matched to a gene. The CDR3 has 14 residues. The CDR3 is CASSFLSGKETQYF. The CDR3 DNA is TGTGCCAGCAGTTTCCTAAGCGGGAAAGAGACCCAGTACTTC.